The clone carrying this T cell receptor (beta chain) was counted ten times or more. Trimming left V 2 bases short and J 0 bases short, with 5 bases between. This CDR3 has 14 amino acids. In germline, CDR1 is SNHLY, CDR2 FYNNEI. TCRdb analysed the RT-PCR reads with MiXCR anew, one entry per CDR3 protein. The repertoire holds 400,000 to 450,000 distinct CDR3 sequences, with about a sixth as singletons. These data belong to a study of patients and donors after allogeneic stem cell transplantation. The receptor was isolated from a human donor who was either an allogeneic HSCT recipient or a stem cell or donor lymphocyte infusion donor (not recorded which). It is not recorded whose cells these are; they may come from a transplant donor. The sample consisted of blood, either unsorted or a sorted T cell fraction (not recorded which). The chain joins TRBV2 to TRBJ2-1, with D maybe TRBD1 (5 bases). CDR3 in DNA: TGTGCCAGCAGTGAACAGGGCTCCTACAATGAGCAGTTCTTC. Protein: CASSEQGSYNEQFF. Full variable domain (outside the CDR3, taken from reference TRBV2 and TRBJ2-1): EPEVTQTPSHQVTQMGQEVILRCVPISNHLYFYWYRQILGQKVEFLVSFYNNEISEKSEIFDDQFSVERPDGSNFTLKIRSTKLEDSAMYFCASSEQGSYNEQFFGPGTRLTVL.